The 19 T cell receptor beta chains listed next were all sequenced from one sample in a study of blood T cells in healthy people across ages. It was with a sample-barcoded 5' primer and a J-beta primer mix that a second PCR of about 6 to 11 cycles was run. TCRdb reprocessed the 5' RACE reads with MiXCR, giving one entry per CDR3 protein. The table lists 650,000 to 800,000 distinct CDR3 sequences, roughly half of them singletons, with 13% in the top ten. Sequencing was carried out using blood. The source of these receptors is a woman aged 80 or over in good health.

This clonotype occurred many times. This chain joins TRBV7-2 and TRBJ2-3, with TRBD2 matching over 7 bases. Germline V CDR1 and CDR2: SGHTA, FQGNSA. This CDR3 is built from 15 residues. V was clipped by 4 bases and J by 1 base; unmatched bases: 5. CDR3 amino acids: CASSSRGRGTDTQYF. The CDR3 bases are TGTGCCAGCAGCTCACGGGGGAGGGGCACAGATACGCAGTATTTT.

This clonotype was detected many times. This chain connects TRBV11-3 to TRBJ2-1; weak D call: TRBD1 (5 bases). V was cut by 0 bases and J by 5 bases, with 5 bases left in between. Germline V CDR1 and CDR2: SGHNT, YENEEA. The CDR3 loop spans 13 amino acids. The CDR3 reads CASSLDRDNEQFF. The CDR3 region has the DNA TGTGCCAGCAGCTTAGACAGGGACAATGAGCAGTTCTTC.

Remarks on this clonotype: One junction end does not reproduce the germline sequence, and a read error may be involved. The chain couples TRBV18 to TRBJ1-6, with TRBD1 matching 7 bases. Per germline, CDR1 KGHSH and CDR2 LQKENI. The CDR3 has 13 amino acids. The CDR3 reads CASSPTGDSPPHF. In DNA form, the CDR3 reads TGTGCCAGCTCACCTACAGGGGATTCACCCCCCCACTTT.

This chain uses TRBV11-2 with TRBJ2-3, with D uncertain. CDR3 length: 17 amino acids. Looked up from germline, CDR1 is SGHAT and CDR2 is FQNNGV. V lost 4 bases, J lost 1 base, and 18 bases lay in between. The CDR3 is CASSYYPQSSGTDTQYF. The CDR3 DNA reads TGTGCCAGCAGCTATTACCCGCAGAGCTCGGGCACAGATACGCAGTATTTT.

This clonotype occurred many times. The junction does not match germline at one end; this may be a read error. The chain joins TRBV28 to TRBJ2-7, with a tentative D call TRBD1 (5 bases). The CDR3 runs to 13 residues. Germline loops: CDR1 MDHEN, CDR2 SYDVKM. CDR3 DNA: TGCGCCAGCAGCTTGGACACCTCCTACGAGCAGTACTTC. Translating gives CASSLDTSYEQYF.

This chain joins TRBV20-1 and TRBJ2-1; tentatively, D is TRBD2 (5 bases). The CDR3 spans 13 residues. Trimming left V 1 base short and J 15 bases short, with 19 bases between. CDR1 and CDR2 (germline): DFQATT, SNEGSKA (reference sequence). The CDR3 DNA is TGCAGTGCTAGAGGGACTCTCAACGGTGAATCGTTCTTC. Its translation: CSARGTLNGESFF.

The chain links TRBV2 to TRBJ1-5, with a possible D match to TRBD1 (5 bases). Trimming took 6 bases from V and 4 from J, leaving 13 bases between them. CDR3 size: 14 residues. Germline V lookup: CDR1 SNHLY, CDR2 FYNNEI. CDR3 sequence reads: CASRGDGLNQPQHF. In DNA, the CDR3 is TGTGCCAGCAGGGGGGACGGCTTAAATCAGCCCCAGCATTTT.

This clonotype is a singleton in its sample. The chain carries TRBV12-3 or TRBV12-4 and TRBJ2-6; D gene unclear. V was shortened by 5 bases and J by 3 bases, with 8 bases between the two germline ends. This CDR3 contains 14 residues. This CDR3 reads CASSAYFGANVLTF. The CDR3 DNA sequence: TGTGCCAGCAGTGCCTACTTTGGGGCCAACGTCCTGACTTTC.

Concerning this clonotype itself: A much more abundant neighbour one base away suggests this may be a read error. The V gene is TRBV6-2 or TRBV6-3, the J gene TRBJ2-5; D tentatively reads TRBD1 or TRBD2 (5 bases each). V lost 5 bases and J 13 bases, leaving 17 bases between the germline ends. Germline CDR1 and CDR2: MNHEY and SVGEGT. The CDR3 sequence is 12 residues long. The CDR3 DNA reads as TGTGCCAGCAGTACCAACCGGGACCGCACGTACTTC. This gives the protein CASSTNRDRTYF.

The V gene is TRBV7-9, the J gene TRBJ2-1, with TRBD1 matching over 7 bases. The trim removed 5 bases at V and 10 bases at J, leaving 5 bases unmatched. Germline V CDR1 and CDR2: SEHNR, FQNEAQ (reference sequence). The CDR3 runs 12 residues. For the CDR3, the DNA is TGTGCCAGCAGCACACAGGGGATAGAGCAGTTCTTC. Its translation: CASSTQGIEQFF. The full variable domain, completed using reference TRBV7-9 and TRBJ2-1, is DTGVSQNPRHKITKRGQNVTFRCDPISEHNRLYWYRQTLGQGPEFLTYFQNEAQLEKSRLLSDRFSAERPKGSFSTLEIQRTEQGDSAMYLCASSTQGIEQFFGPGTRLTVL.

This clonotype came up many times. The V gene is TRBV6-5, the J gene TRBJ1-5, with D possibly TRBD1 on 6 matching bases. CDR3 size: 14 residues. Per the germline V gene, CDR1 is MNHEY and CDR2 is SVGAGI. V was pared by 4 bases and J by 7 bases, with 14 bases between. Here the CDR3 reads CASSFQGKGQPQHF. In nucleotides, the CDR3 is TGTGCCAGCAGTTTCCAGGGGAAGGGGCAGCCCCAGCATTTT.

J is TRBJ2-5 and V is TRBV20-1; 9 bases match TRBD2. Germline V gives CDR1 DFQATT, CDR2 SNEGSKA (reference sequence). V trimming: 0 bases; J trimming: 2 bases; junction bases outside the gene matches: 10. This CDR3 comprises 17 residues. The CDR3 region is CSARDAGSGGLQETQYF. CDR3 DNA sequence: TGCAGTGCTAGAGATGCTGGTAGCGGGGGATTACAAGAGACCCAGTACTTC.

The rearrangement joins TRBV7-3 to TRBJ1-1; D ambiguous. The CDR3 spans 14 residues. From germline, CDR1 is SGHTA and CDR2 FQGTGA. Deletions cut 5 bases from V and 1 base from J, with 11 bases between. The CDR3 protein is CASSAVRRNTEAFF. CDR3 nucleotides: TGTGCCAGCAGCGCGGTTCGGCGGAACACTGAAGCTTTCTTT.

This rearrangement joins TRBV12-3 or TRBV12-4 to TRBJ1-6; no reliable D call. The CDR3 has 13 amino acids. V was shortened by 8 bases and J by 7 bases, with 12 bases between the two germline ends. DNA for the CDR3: TGTGCCAGCGTACGGACGGTGAATTCACCCCTCCACTTT. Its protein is CASVRTVNSPLHF.

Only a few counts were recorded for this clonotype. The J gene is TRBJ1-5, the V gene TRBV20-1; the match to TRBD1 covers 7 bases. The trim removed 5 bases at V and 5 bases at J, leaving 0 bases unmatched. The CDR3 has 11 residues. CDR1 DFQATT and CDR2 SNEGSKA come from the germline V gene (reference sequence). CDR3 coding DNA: TGCAGTGCTGACAGGGATCAGCCCCAGCATTTT. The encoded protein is CSADRDQPQHF.

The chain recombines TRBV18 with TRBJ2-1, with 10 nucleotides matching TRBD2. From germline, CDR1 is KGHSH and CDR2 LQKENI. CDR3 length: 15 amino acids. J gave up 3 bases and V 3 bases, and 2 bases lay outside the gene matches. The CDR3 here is CASSPLAGVYNEQFF. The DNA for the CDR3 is TGTGCCAGCTCACCCCTAGCGGGAGTCTACAATGAGCAGTTCTTC. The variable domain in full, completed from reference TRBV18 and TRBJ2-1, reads NAGVMQNPRHLVRRRGQEARLRCSPMKGHSHVYWYRQLPEEGLKFMVYLQKENIIDESGMPKERFSAEFPKEGPSILRIQQVVRGDSAAYFCASSPLAGVYNEQFFGPGTRLTVL.

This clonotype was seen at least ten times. The CDR3 nucleotides read TGCAGTGCTAGAGATGGGGCGGCCTCCTACAATGAGCAGTTCTTC. Its protein is CSARDGAASYNEQFF. The V and J genes are TRBV20-1 and TRBJ2-1; possibly TRBD1 for D (5 bases). V was clipped by 0 bases and J by 0 bases, with 9 bases between them. The CDR3 has 15 residues. Germline CDR1 DFQATT, CDR2 SNEGSKA (reference sequence).

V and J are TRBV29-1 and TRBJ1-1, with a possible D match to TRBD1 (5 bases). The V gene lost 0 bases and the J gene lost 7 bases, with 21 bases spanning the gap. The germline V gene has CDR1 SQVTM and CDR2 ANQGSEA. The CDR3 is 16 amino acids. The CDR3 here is CSVEDRGCSRGDEAFF. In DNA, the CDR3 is TGCAGCGTTGAAGATCGGGGGTGTTCGAGAGGTGATGAAGCTTTCTTT.

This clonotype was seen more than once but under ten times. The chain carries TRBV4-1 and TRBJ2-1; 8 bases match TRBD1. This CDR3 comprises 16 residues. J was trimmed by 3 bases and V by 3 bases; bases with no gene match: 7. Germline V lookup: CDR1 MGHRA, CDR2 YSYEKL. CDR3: CASSQVPGQGYNEQFF. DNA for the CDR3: TGCGCCAGCAGCCAGGTTCCAGGACAGGGCTACAATGAGCAGTTCTTC.